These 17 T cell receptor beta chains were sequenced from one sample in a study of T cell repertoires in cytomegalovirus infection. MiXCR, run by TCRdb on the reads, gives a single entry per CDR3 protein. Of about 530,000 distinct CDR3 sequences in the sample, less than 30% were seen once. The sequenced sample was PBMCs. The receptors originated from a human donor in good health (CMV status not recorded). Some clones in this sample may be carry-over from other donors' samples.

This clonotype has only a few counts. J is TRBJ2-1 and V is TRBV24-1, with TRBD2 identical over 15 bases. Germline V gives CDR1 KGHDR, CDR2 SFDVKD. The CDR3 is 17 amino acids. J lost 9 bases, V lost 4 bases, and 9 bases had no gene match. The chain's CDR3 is CATSDSGLAGGPGEQFF. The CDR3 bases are TGTGCCACCAGTGACTCTGGACTAGCGGGAGGGCCAGGTGAGCAGTTCTTC.

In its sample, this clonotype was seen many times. In DNA form, the CDR3 reads TGTGCCAGCAGGAAATATCTAGCGGGGGAATACAATGAGCAGTTCTTC. Its protein product is CASRKYLAGEYNEQFF. The gene calls are TRBV28 and TRBJ2-1; 10 positions agree with TRBD2. Germline CDR1 is MDHEN and CDR2 is SYDVKM. CDR3 length: 16 residues. The V gene end was trimmed by 6 bases and the J gene end by 4 bases; junction bases not matched to a gene: 9.

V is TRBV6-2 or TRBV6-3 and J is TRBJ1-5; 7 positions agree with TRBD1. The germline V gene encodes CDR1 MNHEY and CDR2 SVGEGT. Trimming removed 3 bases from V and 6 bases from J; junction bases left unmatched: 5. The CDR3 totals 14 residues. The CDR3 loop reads CASSYEGASQPQHF. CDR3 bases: TGTGCCAGCAGTTATGAGGGGGCGAGTCAGCCCCAGCATTTT.

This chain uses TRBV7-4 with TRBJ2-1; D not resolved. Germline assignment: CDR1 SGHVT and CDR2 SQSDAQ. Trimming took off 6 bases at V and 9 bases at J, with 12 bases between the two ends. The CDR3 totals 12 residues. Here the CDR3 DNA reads TGTGCCAGCAGGGGTACTCCGGGTGAGCAGTTCTTC. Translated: CASRGTPGEQFF.

The CDR3 loop is CASTNWEETQYF. DNA for the CDR3: TGTGCCAGCACTAATTGGGAGGAGACCCAGTACTTC. The J gene is TRBJ2-5, the V gene TRBV28; D might be TRBD2 (5 bases). CDR3 length: 12 amino acids. Germline-derived CDR1 and CDR2 are MDHEN and SYDVKM. Trimming removed 7 bases at V and 5 bases at J, with 11 bases between.

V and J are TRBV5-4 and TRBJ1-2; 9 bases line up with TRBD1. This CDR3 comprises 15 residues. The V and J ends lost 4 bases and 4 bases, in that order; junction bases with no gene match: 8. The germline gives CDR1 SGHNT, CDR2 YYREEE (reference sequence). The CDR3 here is CASSPLGQGPYGYTF. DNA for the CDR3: TGTGCCAGCAGCCCGCTGGGACAGGGACCCTATGGCTACACCTTC.

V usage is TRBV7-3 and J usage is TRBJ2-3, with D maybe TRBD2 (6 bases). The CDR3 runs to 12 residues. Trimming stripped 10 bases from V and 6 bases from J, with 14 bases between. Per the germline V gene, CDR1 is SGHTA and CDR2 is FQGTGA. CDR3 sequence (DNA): TGTGCCACTAGCGAGGGTGGGGATACGCAGTATTTT. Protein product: CATSEGGDTQYF.

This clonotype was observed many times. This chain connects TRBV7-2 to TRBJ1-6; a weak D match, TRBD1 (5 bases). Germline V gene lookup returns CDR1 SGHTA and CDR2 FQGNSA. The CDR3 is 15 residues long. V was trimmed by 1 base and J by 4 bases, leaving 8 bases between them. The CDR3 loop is CASSLVGGYNSPLHF. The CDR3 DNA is TGTGCCAGCAGCTTAGTGGGGGGATATAATTCACCCCTCCACTTT.

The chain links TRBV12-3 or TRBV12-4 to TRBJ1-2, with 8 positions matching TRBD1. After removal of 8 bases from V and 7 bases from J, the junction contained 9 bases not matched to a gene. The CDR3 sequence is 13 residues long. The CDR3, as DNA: TGTGCCAGCGGCGCAGGGGGCCCTGGTGGCTACACCTTC. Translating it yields CASGAGGPGGYTF.

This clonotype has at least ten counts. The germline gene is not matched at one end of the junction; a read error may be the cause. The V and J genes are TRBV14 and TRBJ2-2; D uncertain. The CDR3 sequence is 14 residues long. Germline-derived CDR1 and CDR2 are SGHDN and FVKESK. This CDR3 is CASSQGLNTGELFF. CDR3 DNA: TGCGCCAGCAGCCAAGGGTTGAACACCGGGGAGCTGTTTTTT. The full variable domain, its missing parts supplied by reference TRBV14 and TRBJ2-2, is EAGVTQFPSHSVIEKGQTVTLRCDPISGHDNLYWYRRVMGKEIKFLLHFVKESKQDESGMPNNRFLAERTGGTYSTLKVQPAELEDSGVYFCASSQGLNTGELFFGEGSRLTVL.

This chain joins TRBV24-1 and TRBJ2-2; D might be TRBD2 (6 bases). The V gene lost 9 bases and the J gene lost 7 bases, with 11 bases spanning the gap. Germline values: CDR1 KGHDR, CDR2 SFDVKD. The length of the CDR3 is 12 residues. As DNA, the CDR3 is TGTGCCACCGACGAGGGAGGCGGGGAGCTGTTTTTT. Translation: CATDEGGGELFF.

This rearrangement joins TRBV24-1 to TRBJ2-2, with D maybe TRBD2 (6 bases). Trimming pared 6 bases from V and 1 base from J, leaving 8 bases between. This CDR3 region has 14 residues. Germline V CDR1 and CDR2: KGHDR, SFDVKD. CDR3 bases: TGTGCCACCAGTCGGGAGCGGAACACCGGGGAGCTGTTTTTT. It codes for CATSRERNTGELFF.

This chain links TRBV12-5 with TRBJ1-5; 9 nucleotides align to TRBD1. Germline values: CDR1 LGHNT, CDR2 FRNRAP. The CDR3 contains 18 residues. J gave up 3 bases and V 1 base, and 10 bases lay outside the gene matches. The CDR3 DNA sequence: TGTGCTAGTGGTTTGGCACCAACCGGGACAGGGCTCAATCAGCCCCAGCATTTT. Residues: CASGLAPTGTGLNQPQHF.

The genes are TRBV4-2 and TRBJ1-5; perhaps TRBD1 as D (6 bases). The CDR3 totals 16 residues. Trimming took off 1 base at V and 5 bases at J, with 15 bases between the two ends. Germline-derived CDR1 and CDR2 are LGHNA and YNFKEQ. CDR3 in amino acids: CASSQATGVSDQPQHF. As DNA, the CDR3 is TGTGCCAGCAGCCAAGCGACAGGCGTCTCGGATCAGCCCCAGCATTTT.

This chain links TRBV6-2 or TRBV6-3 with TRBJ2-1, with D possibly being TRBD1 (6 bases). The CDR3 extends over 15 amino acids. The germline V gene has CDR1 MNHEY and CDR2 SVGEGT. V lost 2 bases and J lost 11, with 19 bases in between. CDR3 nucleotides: TGTGCCAGCAGTTACGCGCCAGAGCCAGGGGCAAAGCAGTTCTTC. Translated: CASSYAPEPGAKQFF.

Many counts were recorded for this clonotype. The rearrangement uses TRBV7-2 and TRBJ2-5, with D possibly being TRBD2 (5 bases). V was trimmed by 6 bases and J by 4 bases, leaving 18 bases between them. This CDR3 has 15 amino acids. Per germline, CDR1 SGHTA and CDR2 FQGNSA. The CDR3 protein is CASRIKNGGRETQYF. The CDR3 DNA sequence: TGTGCCAGCAGAATAAAAAATGGCGGGCGAGAGACCCAGTACTTC.

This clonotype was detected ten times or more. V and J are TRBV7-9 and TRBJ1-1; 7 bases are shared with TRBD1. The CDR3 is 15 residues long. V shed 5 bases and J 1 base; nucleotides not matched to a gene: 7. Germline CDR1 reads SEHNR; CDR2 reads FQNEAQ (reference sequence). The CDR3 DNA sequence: TGTGCCAGCAGCAGTCGGACAGGAGGGAACACTGAAGCTTTCTTT. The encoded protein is CASSSRTGGNTEAFF.